This TCR beta chain comes out of a study of shared clonotypes between healthy human individuals. The study, taken as a whole, reports: Depth of sequencing was expected to influence donor clonotype sharing.

As to this clone: Its antigen is not known.

All donors qualified as healthy HIV-negative adults and had experienced no recent acute infections or vaccinations. Profiled with immunoSEQ multiplex PCR; TCRdb holds only in-frame clones, not every one. The table has about 1.5 million clones, approximately 97% seen once. Germline V gene sequence: CDR1 SGHVS, CDR2 FNYEAQ. CDR3 length: 14 residues. V lost 1 base, J lost 4 bases, and 9 bases lay in between. The rearrangement joins TRBV7-6 to TRBJ2-3; D call uncertain. The sample comprised naive CD4+ T cells sorted from blood. Subset specified: CD45RA+ positively selected. The source of this sequence is a young man in good health. The CDR3 sequence: CASSLGVGPDTQYF. CDR3 DNA: TGTGCCAGCAGCTTAGGGGTAGGCCCAGATACGCAGTATTTT.